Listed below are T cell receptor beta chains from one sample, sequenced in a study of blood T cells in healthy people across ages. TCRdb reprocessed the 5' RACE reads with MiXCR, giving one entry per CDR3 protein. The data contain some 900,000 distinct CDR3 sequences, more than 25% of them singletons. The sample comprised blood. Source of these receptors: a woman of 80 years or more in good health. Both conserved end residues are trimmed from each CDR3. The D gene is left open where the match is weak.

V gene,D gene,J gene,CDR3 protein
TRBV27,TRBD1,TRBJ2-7,ASSFEQGAEEQY
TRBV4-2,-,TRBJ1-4,ASSPRRKDEKLF
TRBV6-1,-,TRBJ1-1,ASSEVPNTEAF
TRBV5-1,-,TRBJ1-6,ASSLQGSMPSYNSPLH
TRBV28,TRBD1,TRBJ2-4,ASSPSAQGAKNIQY
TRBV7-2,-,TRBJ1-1,ASSSFQGAEAF
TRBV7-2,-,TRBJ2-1,ASSPQTGSYNEQF
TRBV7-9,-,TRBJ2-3,ASSLGSAGSDTQN
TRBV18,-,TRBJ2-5,AGSPSKGKETQY
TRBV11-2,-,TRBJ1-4,ASSSGAEGEKLF
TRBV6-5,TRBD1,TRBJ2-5,ASIRSGQQY
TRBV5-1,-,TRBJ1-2,ASGPYYGYT
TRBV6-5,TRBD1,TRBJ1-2,ASSYSRGQGKNYGYT
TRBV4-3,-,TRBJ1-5,ASSQGREGAEPQH
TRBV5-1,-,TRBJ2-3,ASSLDLTSTDTQY
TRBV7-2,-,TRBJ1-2,ASSLDPERYGYT
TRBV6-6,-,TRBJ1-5,ASSYSVSNQPQH
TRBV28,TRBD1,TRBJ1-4,ASSYGTGQEKLF
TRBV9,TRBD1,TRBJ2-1,ASSGPGQGAYNEQF